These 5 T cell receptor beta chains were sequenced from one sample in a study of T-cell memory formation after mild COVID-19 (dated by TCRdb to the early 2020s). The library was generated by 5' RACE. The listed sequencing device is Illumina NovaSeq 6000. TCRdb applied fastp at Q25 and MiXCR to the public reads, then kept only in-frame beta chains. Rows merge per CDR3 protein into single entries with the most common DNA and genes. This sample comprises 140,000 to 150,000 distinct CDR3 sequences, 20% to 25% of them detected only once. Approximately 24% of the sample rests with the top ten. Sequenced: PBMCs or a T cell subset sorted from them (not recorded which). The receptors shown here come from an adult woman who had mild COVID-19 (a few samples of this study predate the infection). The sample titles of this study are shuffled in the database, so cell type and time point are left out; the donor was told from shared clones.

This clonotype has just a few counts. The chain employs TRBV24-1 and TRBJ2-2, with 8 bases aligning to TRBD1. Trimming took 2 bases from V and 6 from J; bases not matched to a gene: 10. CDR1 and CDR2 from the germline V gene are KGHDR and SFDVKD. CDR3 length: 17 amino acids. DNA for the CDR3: TGTGCCACCAGTGATTCCACGAGGACAGGGCTGTCCGGGGAGCTGTTTTTT. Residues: CATSDSTRTGLSGELFF.

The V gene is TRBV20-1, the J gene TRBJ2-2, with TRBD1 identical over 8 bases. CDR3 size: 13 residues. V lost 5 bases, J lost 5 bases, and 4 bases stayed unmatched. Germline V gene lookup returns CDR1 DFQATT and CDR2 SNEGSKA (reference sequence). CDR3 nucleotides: TGCAGTGCTCAAGACAGGGGAACCGGGGAGCTGTTTTTT. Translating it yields CSAQDRGTGELFF.

This chain's CDR3 is CASSVSGGSEAFF. The CDR3 nucleotides are TGTGCCAGCAGCGTATCTGGGGGGTCTGAAGCTTTCTTT. This chain uses TRBV9 with TRBJ1-1; D is perhaps TRBD1 (5 bases). The CDR3 has 13 amino acids. V was clipped by 1 base and J by 6 bases, with 10 bases between them. CDR1 SGDLS and CDR2 YYNGEE come from the germline V gene.

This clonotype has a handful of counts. This chain's CDR3 is CASSLFVGAGYTF. The CDR3 nucleotides read TGTGCCAGCAGTTTATTCGTAGGGGCCGGCTACACCTTC. V is TRBV27 and J is TRBJ1-2; D might be TRBD1 (5 bases). Germline V CDR1 and CDR2: MNHEY, SMNVEV (reference sequence). The V end lost 1 base, the J end lost 8 bases, and 11 bases lay between the germline ends. The length of the CDR3 is 13 residues.

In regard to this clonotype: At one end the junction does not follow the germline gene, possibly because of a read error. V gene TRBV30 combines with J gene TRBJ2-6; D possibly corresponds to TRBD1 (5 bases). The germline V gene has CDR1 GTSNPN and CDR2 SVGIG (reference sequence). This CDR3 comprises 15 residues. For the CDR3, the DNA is TGTGCCTGGAGTGAGCTGAGCTCTGGGGCCAACGTCATGACTTTC. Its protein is CAWSELSSGANVMTF. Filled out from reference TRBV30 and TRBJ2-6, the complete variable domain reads SQTIHQWPATLVQPVGSPLSLECTVEGTSNPNLYWYRQAAGRGLQLLFYSVGIGQISSEVPQNLSASRPQDRQFILSSKKLLLSDSGFYLCAWSELSSGANVMTFGAGSRLTVL.